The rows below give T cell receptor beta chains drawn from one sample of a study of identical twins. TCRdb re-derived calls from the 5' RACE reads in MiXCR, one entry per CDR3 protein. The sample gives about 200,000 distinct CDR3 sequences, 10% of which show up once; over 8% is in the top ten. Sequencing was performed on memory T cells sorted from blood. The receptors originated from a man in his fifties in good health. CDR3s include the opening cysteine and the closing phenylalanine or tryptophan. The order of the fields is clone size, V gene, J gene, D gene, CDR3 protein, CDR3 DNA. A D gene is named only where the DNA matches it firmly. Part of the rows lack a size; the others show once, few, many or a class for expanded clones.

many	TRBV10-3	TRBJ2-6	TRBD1	CAIMSIGTGDSGANVLTF	TGTGCCATCATGTCAATAGGGACAGGGGACTCTGGGGCCAACGTCCTGACTTTC
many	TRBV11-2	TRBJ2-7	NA	CASSTRGNHYEQYF	TGTGCCAGCAGCACCAGGGGAAACCACTACGAGCAGTACTTC
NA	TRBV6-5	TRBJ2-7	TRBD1	CASSNSGTGTYEQYF	TGTGCCAGCAGTAACTCCGGGACAGGGACCTACGAGCAGTACTTC
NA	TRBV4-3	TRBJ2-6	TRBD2	CASSLTGGVANVLTF	TGCGCCAGCAGCCTTACGGGGGGGGTGGCCAACGTCCTGACTTTC
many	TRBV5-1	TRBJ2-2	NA	CASSLKGLTSGELFF	TGCGCCAGCAGCTTGAAGGGACTGACATCCGGGGAGCTGTTTTTT
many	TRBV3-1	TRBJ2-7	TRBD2	CASSQLGGRSSEQYF	TGTGCCAGCAGCCAATTGGGCGGGAGAAGTAGCGAGCAGTACTTC
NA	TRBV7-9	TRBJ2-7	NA	CASRDLRAETYEQYF	TGTGCCAGCAGAGACCTGCGAGCGGAGACCTACGAGCAGTACTTC
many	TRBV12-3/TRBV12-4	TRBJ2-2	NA	CASSLGWVENTGELFF	TGTGCCAGCAGTTTAGGTTGGGTAGAAAACACCGGGGAGCTGTTTTTT
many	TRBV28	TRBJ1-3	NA	CASSLLAASGNTIYF	TGTGCCAGCAGTTTATTGGCAGCCTCTGGAAACACCATATATTTT
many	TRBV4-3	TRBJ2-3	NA	CASSQDISGTDTQYF	TGCGCCAGCAGCCAAGATATATCGGGGACAGATACGCAGTATTTT
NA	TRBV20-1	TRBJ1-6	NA	CSVDPGTLRSPLHF	TGCAGTGTAGATCCCGGGACACTAAGATCACCCCTCCACTTT
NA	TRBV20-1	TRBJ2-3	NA	CSAITGLRLTDTQYF	TGCAGTGCTATAACGGGACTCCGGCTCACAGATACGCAGTATTTT
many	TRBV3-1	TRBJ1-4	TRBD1	CASSLGQGNGEKLFF	TGTGCCAGCAGCCTTGGACAGGGGAACGGCGAAAAACTGTTTTTT
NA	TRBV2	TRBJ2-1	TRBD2	CASSRSGRAGPEQFF	TGTGCCAGCAGCCGGAGCGGGAGGGCCGGTCCCGAGCAGTTCTTC
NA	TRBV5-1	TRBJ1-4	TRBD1	CASSFEGGANEKLFF	TGCGCCAGCAGCTTTGAAGGGGGCGCAAATGAAAAACTGTTTTTT
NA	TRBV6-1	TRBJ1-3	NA	CASSQEGPGNTIYF	TGTGCCAGCAGTCAGGAGGGGCCTGGAAACACCATATATTTT
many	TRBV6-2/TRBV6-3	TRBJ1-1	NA	CASSYFPGTEAFF	TGTGCCAGCAGTTACTTCCCGGGGACTGAAGCTTTCTTT
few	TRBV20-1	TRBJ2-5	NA	CSARDRGRVLQETQYF	TGCAGTGCTAGAGATCGGGGTCGGGTACTGCAAGAGACCCAGTACTTC
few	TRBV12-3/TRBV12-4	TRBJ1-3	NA	CASSILGGLPRSSSGNTIYF	TGTGCCAGCAGCATCCTTGGAGGACTGCCGCGTAGTTCCTCTGGAAACACCATATATTTT
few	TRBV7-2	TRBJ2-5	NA	CASSFTPSGQETQYF	TGTGCCAGCAGCTTTACGCCCAGCGGCCAAGAGACCCAGTACTTC
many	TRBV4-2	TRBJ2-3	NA	CASSQAGGQPTSTDTQYF	TGTGCCAGCAGCCAAGCGGGAGGACAGCCGACTAGCACAGATACGCAGTATTTT
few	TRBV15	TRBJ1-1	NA	CATSRDPKNTEAFF	TGTGCCACCAGCAGAGATCCAAAGAACACTGAAGCTTTCTTT
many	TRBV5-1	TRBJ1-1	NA	CASSLDPGGTEAFF	TGCGCCAGCAGCTTGGATCCGGGTGGAACTGAAGCTTTCTTT
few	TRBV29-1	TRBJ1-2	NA	CSVEKESYGYTF	TGCAGCGTTGAAAAGGAAAGCTATGGCTACACCTTC
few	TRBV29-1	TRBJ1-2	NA	CSVGQQYGYTF	TGCAGCGTTGGACAACAGTATGGCTACACCTTC
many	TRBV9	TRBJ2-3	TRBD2	CASSVDFGTSGVTSTDTQYF	TGTGCCAGCAGCGTAGATTTCGGGACTAGCGGGGTGACAAGCACAGATACGCAGTATTTT
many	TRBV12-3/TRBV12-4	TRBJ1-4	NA	CASSLEGLTGKLFF	TGTGCCAGCAGTTTAGAGGGACTTACGGGAAAACTGTTTTTT
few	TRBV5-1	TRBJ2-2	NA	CASSLRVNTGELFF	TGCGCCAGCAGCTTGAGGGTGAACACCGGGGAGCTGTTTTTT
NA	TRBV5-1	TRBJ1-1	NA	CASSLPKGADTEAFF	TGCGCCAGCAGCTTGCCGAAGGGCGCGGACACTGAAGCTTTCTTT
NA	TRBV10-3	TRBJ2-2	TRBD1	CAIRPGQGPNTGELFF	TGTGCCATCAGACCGGGACAGGGGCCGAACACCGGGGAGCTGTTTTTT
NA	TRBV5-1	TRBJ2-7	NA	CASSFGDVTYEQYF	TGCGCCAGCAGCTTTGGGGATGTAACCTACGAGCAGTACTTC
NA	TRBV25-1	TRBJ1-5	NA	CASSNTDQPQHF	TGTGCCAGCAGTAACACCGATCAGCCCCAGCATTTT
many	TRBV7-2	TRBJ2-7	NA	CASSLVGMGLDYEQYF	TGTGCCAGCAGCTTAGTCGGCATGGGTCTAGACTACGAGCAGTACTTC